A selection of T cell receptor beta chains follows, all from one sample in a study of identical twins. From the 5' RACE reads, TCRdb called clonotypes with MiXCR, one entry per CDR3 protein. The sample shows fewer than 500,000 distinct CDR3 sequences, 14% of them seen only once. In addition, the sample was reused for a study of yellow fever vaccine responses in identical twins.

Sequencing used CD4+ T cells sorted from blood. The source is a woman aged 18-29 years in good health. CDR3s include the opening cysteine and the closing phenylalanine or tryptophan.

J gene | CDR3 length | V gene | CDR3 protein
TRBJ1-5 | 12 | TRBV20-1 | CSANRGNQPQHF
TRBJ2-7 | 15 | TRBV10-2 | CASSGILAGGYEQYF
TRBJ2-4 | 11 | TRBV2 | CASRAGNIQYF
TRBJ1-1 | 13 | TRBV12-3/TRBV12-4 | CASSPNRDSEAFF
TRBJ2-7 | 14 | TRBV9 | CASSVTGASYEQYF
TRBJ2-1 | 14 | TRBV10-3 | CAISVSGSFDEQFF
TRBJ1-1 | 20 | TRBV5-1 | CASSLVRFRDDQAEGTEAFF
TRBJ2-7 | 14 | TRBV4-3 | CASSQDDGAYEQYF
TRBJ1-6 | 15 | TRBV6-1 | CASSRRNSGDSPLHF
TRBJ1-2 | 12 | TRBV20-1 | CSAPTAGKGYTF
TRBJ2-5 | 15 | TRBV6-1 | CASSPEGHIQETQYF
TRBJ1-1 | 13 | TRBV6-6 | CASSRQGHTEAFF
TRBJ2-2 | 15 | TRBV9 | CASSVGGSGTGELFF
TRBJ2-3 | 16 | TRBV20-1 | CSARLAGGPGTDTQYF
TRBJ1-5 | 14 | TRBV28 | CASSLTGVSQPQHF